The 30 T cell receptor beta chains below were found in one sample sequenced in a study of T cell repertoires and leukemia-associated antigens. TCRdb ran MiXCR on the 5' RACE reads and lists one entry per CDR3 protein. The table records 9,000 to 15,000 distinct CDR3 sequences, over 40% of them present only once. These TCRs' antigens remain unknown. Sequencing used CD3+ T cells sorted from blood and cultured. The receptors shown here come from a female donor in good health.

This clonotype rates as medium-sized (0.01 to 0.1%). The CDR3 sequence: CASSLGRVSSTDTQYF. The CDR3 DNA is TGTGCCAGCAGTTTAGGGCGAGTCTCTAGCACAGATACGCAGTATTTT. The chain employs TRBV12-3 or TRBV12-4 and TRBJ2-3; D is undetermined. Deletions cut 1 base from V and 0 bases from J, with 11 bases between. The CDR3 is 16 amino acids.

This clonotype was observed a handful of times. The rearrangement links TRBV20-1 to TRBJ2-5; 8 bases align to TRBD2. This CDR3 spans 13 amino acids. Unmatched junction bases numbered 8, after V lost 6 bases and J lost 5 bases. Germline V lookup: CDR1 DFQATT, CDR2 SNEGSKA (reference sequence). This chain's CDR3 is CSAPGLAGETQYF. The DNA of the CDR3 is TGCAGTGCGCCTGGACTAGCCGGCGAGACCCAGTACTTC.

The sample holds a few counts of this clonotype. The gene calls are TRBV20-1 and TRBJ2-6; D is undetermined. CDR3 size: 13 residues. Germline V CDR1 and CDR2: DFQATT, SNEGSKA (reference sequence). Trimming shortened V by 4 bases and J by 0 bases, and 4 bases separated the two germline ends. CDR3 bases: TGCAGTGCTATCAACTCTGGGGCCAACGTCCTGACTTTC. Protein sequence: CSAINSGANVLTF.

With regard to this clonotype: The CDR3 carries no conserved terminal phenylalanine or tryptophan, so it likely arises from a read error. CDR3 residues: CASGLRGLIKNTEAFL. CDR3 DNA sequence: TGCGCCAGCGGCTTGCGGGGACTGATAAAGAACACTGAAGCTTTCCTT. The rearrangement joins TRBV5-1 to TRBJ1-1, with TRBD1 as a possible D gene (5 bases). The CDR3 runs 16 residues. The germline CDR1 and CDR2 sequences are SGHRS and YFSETQ.

This clonotype showed up many times. A clone one base away is much larger, so this may be a read error. The V gene is TRBV7-2, the J gene TRBJ2-2, with D unresolved. Trimming left V 1 base short and J 6 bases short, with 6 bases between. CDR3 length: 13 amino acids. The germline V gene has CDR1 SGHTA and CDR2 FQGNSA. The CDR3 sequence: CASSLGGSGELFF. The DNA for the CDR3 is TGTGCCAGCAGCTTAGGAGGCTCCGGGGAGCTGTTTTTT.

A single count supports this clonotype. The genes are TRBV11-2 and TRBJ2-3, with D possibly called TRBD1 or TRBD2 (5 bases each). Looked up from germline, CDR1 is SGHAT and CDR2 is FQNNGV. The CDR3 consists of 19 residues. V was clipped by 5 bases and J by 7 bases, with 31 bases between them. CDR3 nucleotide sequence: TGTGCCAGCAGCGACAAGGGACCTTTGGAAGCAGTCATGGGGTATACGCAGTATTTT. Translation gives CASSDKGPLEAVMGYTQYF.

The rearrangement uses TRBV28 and TRBJ2-2; 10 bases align to TRBD2. Per germline, CDR1 MDHEN and CDR2 SYDVKM. V lost 3 bases to trimming and J lost 4 bases; unmatched junction nucleotides: 5. The CDR3 covers 16 residues. The DNA of the CDR3 is TGTGCCAGCAGTTTCCTAGCGGGAGTTGGCACCGGGGAGCTGTTTTTT. Translated, it gives CASSFLAGVGTGELFF.

The chain couples TRBV20-1 to TRBJ1-6, with TRBD1 matching 8 bases. From germline, CDR1 is DFQATT and CDR2 SNEGSKA (reference sequence). The length of the CDR3 is 15 residues. CDR3 residues: CSAREEQGGNSPLHF. CDR3 nucleotides: TGCAGCGCAAGAGAGGAACAGGGGGGGAATTCACCCCTCCACTTT.

The V and J genes are TRBV4-3 and TRBJ2-3, with TRBD1 matching 7 bases. The CDR3 consists of 17 residues. Losses at the gene ends were 2 bases for V and 6 bases for J; bases not matched to a gene: 14. The germline V gene has CDR1 LGHNA and CDR2 YSLEER. CDR3 protein: CASSQRTETGLPDTQYF. The CDR3 DNA reads as TGCGCCAGCAGCCAAAGGACCGAGACAGGGTTACCGGATACGCAGTATTTT.

The table lists this clonotype with many counts. The chain is built from TRBV28 and TRBJ1-5, with 7 bases lining up with TRBD1. From germline, CDR1 is MDHEN and CDR2 SYDVKM. The CDR3 loop spans 16 amino acids. V shed 6 bases, J shed 6 bases, and the junction held 14 bases outside the gene matches. CDR3 loop: CASSIPDRDGRQPQHF. The CDR3 DNA reads as TGTGCCAGCAGCATACCCGACAGGGACGGTCGTCAGCCCCAGCATTTT.

The chain couples TRBV29-1 to TRBJ2-2, with TRBD1 matching over 7 bases. The junction had 6 bases not matched to a gene; V was cut back by 8 bases and J by 0 bases. Germline CDR1 and CDR2: SQVTM and ANQGSEA. The CDR3 totals 14 residues. In DNA form, the CDR3 reads TGCAGCACCCGGGGACAGTCGAACACCGGGGAGCTGTTTTTT. Protein product: CSTRGQSNTGELFF.

This clonotype was recorded a few times. CDR3 bases: TGTGCCAGCACTACGTGGGATAGCACAGATACGCAGTATTTT. It encodes CASTTWDSTDTQYF. This chain connects TRBV12-3 or TRBV12-4 to TRBJ2-3, with D unresolved. The CDR3 covers 14 residues. Trimming removed 7 bases at V and 0 bases at J, with 11 bases between.

The CDR3 protein is CSATWDTSRTDTQYF. In DNA form, the CDR3 reads TGCAGTGCTACCTGGGACACCTCTCGGACAGATACGCAGTATTTT. This chain joins TRBV20-1 and TRBJ2-3; D may be TRBD1 (6 bases). V was trimmed by 4 bases and J by 3 bases, leaving 17 bases between them. Germline V lookup: CDR1 DFQATT, CDR2 SNEGSKA (reference sequence). This CDR3 spans 15 amino acids.

The V call is TRBV6-5, the J call TRBJ2-5; 8 bases agree with TRBD2. V lost 10 bases and J lost 1; bases outside the gene matches: 14. CDR1 MNHEY and CDR2 SVGAGI come from the germline V gene. The CDR3 covers 16 residues. CDR3 in DNA: TGTGCCACCCTTAAACATAGCGGGATCGTCCAAGAGACCCAGTACTTC. Translated, it gives CATLKHSGIVQETQYF.

As concerns this clonotype: One end of the junction is discordant with germline, which a read error may explain. The V gene is TRBV20-1, the J gene TRBJ1-5, with D unresolved. Germline V gene sequence: CDR1 DFQATT, CDR2 SNEGSKA (reference sequence). The length of the CDR3 is 13 residues. The CDR3 sequence: CSAGQNSNQSQHF. The CDR3 region has the DNA TGCAGTGCTGGCCAGAATAGCAATCAGTCCCAGCATTTT.

By its share, this clonotype is medium-sized. J is TRBJ2-7 and V is TRBV27; 11 nucleotides match TRBD2. Losses at the gene ends were 4 bases for V and 4 bases for J; bases not matched to a gene: 3. Germline V gives CDR1 MNHEY, CDR2 SMNVEV (reference sequence). The CDR3 loop spans 14 amino acids. The CDR3 loop is CASSSGLAGYEQYF. The CDR3 DNA is TGTGCCAGCAGTTCTGGACTAGCGGGTTACGAGCAGTACTTC.

This clonotype is termed medium-sized. The chain joins TRBV7-2 to TRBJ2-1, with TRBD2 identical over 12 bases. The junction had 11 bases not matched to a gene; V was cut back by 2 bases and J by 6 bases. This CDR3 region has 18 residues. Germline V CDR1 and CDR2: SGHTA, FQGNSA. The CDR3 nucleotides are TGTGCCAGCAGCTTAAGGCTAGCGGGAGGGCCGGTCGCCAATGAGCAGTTCTTC. Translated, it gives CASSLRLAGGPVANEQFF.

The V and J genes are TRBV9 and TRBJ2-1; TRBD2 matches 8 bases. Germline V gene lookup returns CDR1 SGDLS and CDR2 YYNGEE. J lost 1 base, V lost 5 bases, and 2 bases had no gene match. This CDR3 contains 14 residues. Here the CDR3 reads CASSRGGSYNEQFF. The DNA for the CDR3 is TGTGCCAGCAGTCGGGGGGGGTCCTACAATGAGCAGTTCTTC.

This clonotype occurred many times. The rearrangement links TRBV5-1 to TRBJ2-2; D gene ambiguous. CDR1 is SGHRS, CDR2 YFSETQ, per germline. Trimming removed 0 bases at V and 8 bases at J, with 8 bases between. The CDR3 runs 13 residues. The CDR3 DNA follows: TGCGCCAGCAGCTTGGATTCTAAGGGGGAGCTGTTTTTT. Translation gives CASSLDSKGELFF.

This clonotype is deemed medium-sized. CDR3 in amino acids: CATSREGLAGTEQFF. DNA of the CDR3: TGTGCCACCAGCAGAGAGGGACTAGCGGGAACTGAGCAGTTCTTC. The rearrangement uses TRBV15 and TRBJ2-1; 13 bases match TRBD2. Germline assignment: CDR1 LNHNV and CDR2 YYDKDF (reference sequence). V shed 0 bases, J shed 9 bases, and the junction held 2 bases outside the gene matches. CDR3 length: 15 residues.

This chain joins TRBV5-5 and TRBJ2-1; the match to TRBD1 covers 9 bases. J was trimmed by 8 bases and V by 4 bases; bases with no gene match: 10. The CDR3 is 15 residues long. The V gene's germline CDR1 is SGHKS and CDR2 YYEKEE (reference sequence). The CDR3: CASSGGTGISYEQFF. CDR3 DNA sequence: TGTGCCAGCAGCGGTGGGACAGGGATCTCCTATGAGCAGTTCTTC.

The chain couples TRBV3-1 to TRBJ2-1; TRBD2 matches 8 bases. This CDR3 is built from 12 residues. V lost 4 bases, J lost 13 bases, and 6 bases stayed unmatched. The germline CDR1 and CDR2 sequences are LGHDT and YNNKEL (reference sequence). CDR3 in DNA: TGTGCCAGCAGCCGCCAGCGGGGGAAACAGTTCTTC. This codes for CASSRQRGKQFF.

In its sample, this clonotype was seen many times. The chain has TRBV28 and TRBJ2-3; 8 nucleotides match TRBD1. J was trimmed by 2 bases and V by 6 bases; bases with no gene match: 7. CDR1 is MDHEN and CDR2 is SYDVKM in the germline V gene. The CDR3 loop spans 15 amino acids. CDR3 residues: CASSPTGGHTDTQYF. The CDR3 DNA follows: TGTGCCAGCAGCCCTACAGGGGGTCACACAGATACGCAGTATTTT.

The V gene is TRBV12-3 or TRBV12-4, the J gene TRBJ2-5, with unresolved D. V was trimmed by 7 bases and J by 5 bases, leaving 11 bases between them. The CDR3 length is 12 residues. For the CDR3, the DNA is TGTGCCAGCACCGACGACGGGGAGACCCAGTACTTC. Translating gives CASTDDGETQYF.

This clonotype showed up just a few times. The J gene is TRBJ2-1, the V gene TRBV11-2; 7 positions agree with TRBD1. The junction had 11 bases not matched to a gene; V was cut back by 4 bases and J by 2 bases. Germline V gene data show CDR1 as SGHAT and CDR2 as FQNNGV. This CDR3 comprises 17 residues. The CDR3 loop is CASSSKRRGSPYNEQFF. The CDR3 nucleotides are TGTGCCAGCAGCTCCAAACGCAGGGGGAGTCCCTACAATGAGCAGTTCTTC.

This clonotype was seen at least ten times. The rearrangement uses TRBV7-8 and TRBJ2-4; either TRBD1 or TRBD2 may supply D (6 bases each). The CDR3 runs 18 residues. Germline assignment: CDR1 SGHVS and CDR2 FQNEAQ. Trimming shortened V by 5 bases and J by 0 bases, and 20 bases separated the two germline ends. The CDR3 is CASSLGGGDLLAKNIQYF. The DNA of the CDR3 is TGTGCCAGCAGCCTAGGAGGGGGAGACTTACTAGCCAAAAACATTCAGTACTTC. The variable domain in full, completed from reference TRBV7-8 and TRBJ2-4, reads GAGVSQSPRYKVAKRGQDVALRCDPISGHVSLFWYQQALGQGPEFLTYFQNEAQLDKSGLPSDRFFAERPEGSVSTLKIQRTQQEDSAVYLCASSLGGGDLLAKNIQYFGAGTRLSVL.

This clonotype was seen at least ten times. J is TRBJ2-1 and V is TRBV7-9; no clear D gene. Germline CDR1 and CDR2: SEHNR and FQNEAQ (reference sequence). Trimming cost V 1 base and J 8 bases, with 9 bases left between them. The CDR3 loop spans 13 amino acids. The CDR3 bases are TGTGCCAGCAGCTTAGGATCTCGGGATGAGCAGTTCTTC. Translation: CASSLGSRDEQFF.

This clonotype has ten or more counts. The V call is TRBV27, the J call TRBJ2-6; a weak D match, TRBD1 (5 bases). CDR3 length: 15 amino acids. V lost 2 bases, J lost 3 bases, and 8 bases lay in between. CDR1 MNHEY and CDR2 SMNVEV come from the germline V gene (reference sequence). CDR3 bases: TGTGCCAGCAGTTTACAGGGTGTTGGGGCCAACGTCCTGACTTTC. The encoded protein is CASSLQGVGANVLTF.

This clonotype turned up a few times. This may come from a read error, since a much larger clone is one base off. V and J are TRBV9 and TRBJ2-5; 7 bases fit TRBD2. The CDR3 totals 15 residues. Trimming removed 7 bases from V and 9 bases from J; junction bases left unmatched: 18. Germline assignment: CDR1 SGDLS and CDR2 YYNGEE. Here the CDR3 DNA reads TGTGCCAGCTGCGCCACGGGAACTAGCGCCGCCCCCCAGTACTTC. This encodes CASCATGTSAAPQYF. Based on the CDR3 plus reference TRBV9 and TRBJ2-5, the full variable domain is DSGVTQTPKHLITATGQRVTLRCSPRSGDLSVYWYQQSLDQGLQFLIQYYNGEERAKGNILERFSAQQFPDLHSELNLSSLELGDSALYFCASCATGTSAAPQYFGPGTRLLVL.

This clonotype occurred a few times. This chain uses TRBV20-1 with TRBJ2-7, with 8 bases lining up with TRBD2. Germline V CDR1 and CDR2: DFQATT, SNEGSKA (reference sequence). V was pared by 1 base and J by 9 bases, with 14 bases of the junction left unmatched. The CDR3 has 15 amino acids. CDR3 in DNA: TGCAGTGCTAGAGTGGTGGGCGGGAGGTACCGATGGCAGTACTTC. Amino acids: CSARVVGGRYRWQYF.